The 2 T cell receptor beta chains below were found in one sample sequenced in a study of beta chain features in type 1 diabetes. All of the isolated RNA was reverse transcribed, so expressed TCRB transcripts were sequenced. Sequenced by immunoSEQ multiplex PCR; TCRdb stores in-frame clones only, minus some. The data hold 250,000 to 300,000 clones, with around 7.3% observed a single time. The sequenced material came from central memory CD4+ T cells from blood. These receptor sequences come from a woman in her late teens or twenties in good health.

The rearrangement joins TRBV19 to TRBJ1-1; a weak D match, TRBD1 (5 bases). This CDR3 has 16 residues. CDR1 is LNHDA, CDR2 SQIVND, per germline (reference sequence). V shed 3 bases and J shed 0 bases, with 14 bases lying between them. CDR3 DNA sequence: TGTGCCAGTAGTATTCGTAGAGGGGCTCTGAACACTGAAGCTTTCTTT. Translation gives CASSIRRGALNTEAFF.

This clone was seen more than once but under ten times. The rearrangement uses TRBV29-1 and TRBJ2-1, with 7 nucleotides matching TRBD1. Per germline, CDR1 SQVTM and CDR2 ANQGSEA. The V segment lost 3 bases and the J segment 2 bases; nucleotides outside the gene matches: 7. The length of the CDR3 is 15 residues. CDR3 amino acids: CSVEPRQGPYNEQFF. The CDR3 nucleotides are TGCAGCGTTGAGCCAAGACAGGGACCCTACAATGAGCAGTTCTTC.